The clone carrying this T cell receptor beta chain was detected only a few times. Using immunoSEQ multiplex PCR, the repertoire was profiled, and TCRdb retains in-frame clones only, with some absent. The table lists fewer than 90,000 clones, 78% of them singletons. The record originates from a study of memory CD4+ T cells and cytomegalovirus serostatus. Single viable CD3+CD4+CD8-CD45RO+ cells were sorted as the memory CD4+ T cells. Serostatus was set by detecting CMV pp150, pp28, p38, p52 IgG. Germline V gene lookup returns CDR1 KGHSH and CDR2 LQKENI. V lost 2 bases to trimming and J lost 5 bases, with 18 bases between them. CDR3 length equals 16 residues.

Source material: memory CD4+ T cells from blood. The sequence was obtained from an adult in good health and CMV-seropositive. The chain carries TRBV18 and TRBJ1-1, with D tentatively TRBD1 (6 bases). DNA for the CDR3: TGTGCCAGCTCACCAACAGGGAACAGAAGGTCAACTGAAGCTTTCTTT. It is translated as CASSPTGNRRSTEAFF.